The rows below give T cell receptor beta chains drawn from one sample of a study of identical twins. TCRdb itself ran the 5' RACE reads through MiXCR, one entry per CDR3 protein. The sample lists roughly 570,000 distinct CDR3 sequences, nearly 10% seen once, with 2.5% to 3.5% in the top ten. These data also featured in a second study, about yellow fever vaccine responses in identical twins.

The sequenced sample was PBMCs. The receptors shown here come from a woman aged 18-29 years in good health. CDR3s include the opening cysteine and the closing phenylalanine or tryptophan. Fields, in order: V gene, J gene, CDR3 protein.

v_call: TRBV6-5; j_call: TRBJ1-1; cdr3_aa: CASSYGKNTEAFF
v_call: TRBV6-1; j_call: TRBJ2-5; cdr3_aa: CASTPRGGLQETQYF
v_call: TRBV10-2; j_call: TRBJ2-3; cdr3_aa: CASRGLYTDTQYF
v_call: TRBV7-8; j_call: TRBJ1-6; cdr3_aa: CASSLAGTENSPLHF
v_call: TRBV6-5; j_call: TRBJ1-5; cdr3_aa: CASSYDTNQPQHF
v_call: TRBV20-1; j_call: TRBJ1-4; cdr3_aa: CSARDLAGGFEKLFF
v_call: TRBV27; j_call: TRBJ2-7; cdr3_aa: CASSFTGTSGRYRYEQYF
v_call: TRBV12-3/TRBV12-4; j_call: TRBJ2-5; cdr3_aa: CASSLTGGETQYF
v_call: TRBV27; j_call: TRBJ1-1; cdr3_aa: CASSPVQAVNTEAFF
v_call: TRBV6-5; j_call: TRBJ1-6; cdr3_aa: CASSYSFGGYSPLHF
v_call: TRBV28; j_call: TRBJ2-7; cdr3_aa: CASSPRQTYEQYF
v_call: TRBV28; j_call: TRBJ2-4; cdr3_aa: CASSILRDSQLKNIQYF
v_call: TRBV6-2/TRBV6-3; j_call: TRBJ2-7; cdr3_aa: CASIDSGNSYEQYF
v_call: TRBV3-1; j_call: TRBJ2-2; cdr3_aa: CASSQGGSVTGELFF
v_call: TRBV3-1; j_call: TRBJ2-5; cdr3_aa: CASSLRMVEETQYF
v_call: TRBV6-5; j_call: TRBJ2-7; cdr3_aa: CAGLEGAYEQYF
v_call: TRBV20-1; j_call: TRBJ2-7; cdr3_aa: CSARPGQGSYEQYF